The TCR beta chain under discussion was sequenced for a study of CD8 T cells in Susac syndrome. Trimming removed 4 bases from V and 3 bases from J; junction bases left unmatched: 5. CDR1 is MNHEY, CDR2 SVGAGI, per germline. The CDR3 contains 15 residues. Healthy donors served as the controls. They were matched for age and sex. In contrast to the negatively isolated CD8+ and CD4+ T cells, TEMRA cells were FACS-enriched. With random hexamers, reverse transcription was performed on about 0.5 to 1 ug of RNA. The CDR3 of TCR beta was amplified by immunoSEQ multiplex PCR across 54 Vbeta and 13 Jbeta. TCRdb re-called the immunoSEQ multiplex PCR reads through MiXCR, storing one row per CDR3 protein. The repertoire consists of some 150,000 distinct CDR3 sequences, with around 94% occurring once and the leading ten covering around 0.29%. Study conclusions and caveats: The study's TCR sequencing and HLA analysis covered a relatively small number of individuals, and the study acknowledged this.

Remarks on this clonotype: Its specificity is not known.

The TCR was taken from a human donor in good health. Source material: CD8+ T cells from PBMCs. J is TRBJ2-7 and V is TRBV6-5; 11 nucleotides match TRBD2. Here the CDR3 reads CASSFSGTSGYEQYF. The CDR3 DNA reads as TGTGCCAGCAGTTTCTCCGGGACTAGCGGCTACGAGCAGTACTTC.